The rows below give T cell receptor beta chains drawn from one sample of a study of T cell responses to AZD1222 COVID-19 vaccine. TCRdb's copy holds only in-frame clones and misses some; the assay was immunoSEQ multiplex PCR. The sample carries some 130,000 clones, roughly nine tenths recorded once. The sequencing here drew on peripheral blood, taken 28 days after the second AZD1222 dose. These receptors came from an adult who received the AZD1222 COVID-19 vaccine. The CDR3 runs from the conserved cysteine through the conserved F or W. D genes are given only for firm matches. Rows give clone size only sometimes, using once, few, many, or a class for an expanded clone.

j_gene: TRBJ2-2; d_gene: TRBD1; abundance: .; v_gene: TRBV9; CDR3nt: TGTGCCAGCAGGGGGCCGGGACAGGGGCTCTCCGGGGAGCTGTTTTTT; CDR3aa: CASRGPGQGLSGELFF
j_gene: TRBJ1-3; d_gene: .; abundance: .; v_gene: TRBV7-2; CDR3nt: TGTGCCAGCAGCTCTTACGGGGCTGGAAACACCATATATTTT; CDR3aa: CASSSYGAGNTIYF
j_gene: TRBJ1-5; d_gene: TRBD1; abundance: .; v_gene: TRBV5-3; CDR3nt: TGTGCCAGAAGCCGCGGACAGGGAGGTCGGCATCAGCCCCAGCATTTT; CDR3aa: CARSRGQGGRHQPQHF
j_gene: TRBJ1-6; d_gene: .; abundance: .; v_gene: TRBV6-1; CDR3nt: TGTGCCAGCAGTGAAGCAAAACAGGCATATAATTCACCCCTCCACTTT; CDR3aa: CASSEAKQAYNSPLHF
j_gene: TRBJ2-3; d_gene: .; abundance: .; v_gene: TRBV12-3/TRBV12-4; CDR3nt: TGTGCAAGCGGAGGAAGCACAGATACGCAGTATTTT; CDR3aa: CASGGSTDTQYF
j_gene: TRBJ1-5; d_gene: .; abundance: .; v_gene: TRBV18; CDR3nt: TGTGCCAGCTCCGCCGGCGGGGGAGGACAGCCCCAGCATTTT; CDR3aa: CASSAGGGGQPQHF
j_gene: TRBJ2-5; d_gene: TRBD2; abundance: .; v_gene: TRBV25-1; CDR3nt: TGTGCCAGCAGTGAATCCATGCGTGGAGCGGGGAAAGAGACCCAGTACTTC; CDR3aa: CASSESMRGAGKETQYF
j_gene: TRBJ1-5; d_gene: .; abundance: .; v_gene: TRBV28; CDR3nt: TGTGCCAGCAGTTTATCAGGGGCGGGCAATCAGCCCCAGCATTTT; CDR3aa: CASSLSGAGNQPQHF
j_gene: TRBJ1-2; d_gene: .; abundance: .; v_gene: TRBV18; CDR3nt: TGTGCCAGCTCACCGGGTAGGGACGGCTATGGCTACACCTTC; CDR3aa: CASSPGRDGYGYTF
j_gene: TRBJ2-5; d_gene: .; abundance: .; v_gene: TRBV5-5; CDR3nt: TGTGCCAGCAGCTTCGGGGACGGGGGCAAGACCCAGTACTTC; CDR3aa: CASSFGDGGKTQYF
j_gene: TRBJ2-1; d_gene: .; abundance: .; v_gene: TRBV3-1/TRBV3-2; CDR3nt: TGTGCCAGCAGCCATCCATGGGGAACTACGGGCAATGAGCAGTTCTTC; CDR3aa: CASSHPWGTTGNEQFF
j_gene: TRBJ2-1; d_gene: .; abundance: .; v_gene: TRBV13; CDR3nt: TGTGCCAGCAGCTTAAACTACAATGAGCAGTTCTTC; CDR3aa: CASSLNYNEQFF
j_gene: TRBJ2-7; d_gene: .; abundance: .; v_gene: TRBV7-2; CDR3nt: TGTGCCAGCAGCTTTACACAGGGATCCTACGAGCAGTACTTC; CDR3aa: CASSFTQGSYEQYF
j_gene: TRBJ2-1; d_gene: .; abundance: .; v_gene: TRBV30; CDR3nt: TGTGCCTGGAGTGCCTTGACAGGTGGAAATGAGCAGTTCTTC; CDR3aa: CAWSALTGGNEQFF
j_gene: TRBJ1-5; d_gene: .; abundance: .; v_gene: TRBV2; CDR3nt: TGTGCCAGCAGTGACGAGGCAGGGACCAATCAGCCCCAGCATTTT; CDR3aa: CASSDEAGTNQPQHF
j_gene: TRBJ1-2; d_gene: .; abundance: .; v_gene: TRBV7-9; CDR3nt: TGTGCCAGCAGCTTAACGGAGAGGAGGGGCAGGGGCTACACCTTC; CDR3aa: CASSLTERRGRGYTF
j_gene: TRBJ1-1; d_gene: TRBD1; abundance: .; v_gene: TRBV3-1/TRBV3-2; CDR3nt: TGTGCCAGCAGCCCCCGGGACAGGGGGGAGGTGGCTGAAGCTTTCTTT; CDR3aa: CASSPRDRGEVAEAFF
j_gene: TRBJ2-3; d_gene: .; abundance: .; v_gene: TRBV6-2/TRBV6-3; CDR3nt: TGTGCCAGCAGTTACCCTCTTTGGGCAGATACGCAGTATTTT; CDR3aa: CASSYPLWADTQYF
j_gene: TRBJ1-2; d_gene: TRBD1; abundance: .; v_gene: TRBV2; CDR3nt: TGTGCCAGCAGTGAAGGGGACAGCGTCTATGGCTACACCTTC; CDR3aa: CASSEGDSVYGYTF
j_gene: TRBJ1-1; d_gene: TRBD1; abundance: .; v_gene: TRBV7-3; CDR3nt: TGTGCCAGCAGCTCAGGGGGGATGAACACTGAAGCTTTCTTT; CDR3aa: CASSSGGMNTEAFF
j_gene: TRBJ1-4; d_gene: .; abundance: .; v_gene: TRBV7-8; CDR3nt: TGTGCCAGCAGCTTAGCGCATCTCCAGGGCGGTAATGAAAAACTGTTTTTT; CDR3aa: CASSLAHLQGGNEKLFF
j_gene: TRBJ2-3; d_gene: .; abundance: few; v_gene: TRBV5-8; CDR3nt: TGTGCCAGCAGCTTGGCCAACCGGGACAGCACAGATACGCAGTATTTT; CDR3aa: CASSLANRDSTDTQYF
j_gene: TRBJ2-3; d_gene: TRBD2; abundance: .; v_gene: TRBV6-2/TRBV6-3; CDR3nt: TGTGCCAGCAGTCTTGACGGGGGGGCGGGCACAGATACGCAGTATTTT; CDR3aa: CASSLDGGAGTDTQYF
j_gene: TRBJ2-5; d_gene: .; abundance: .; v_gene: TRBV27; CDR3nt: TGTGCCAGCAGTGAGACCAATGGGGGCAGAGAGACCCAGTACTTC; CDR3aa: CASSETNGGRETQYF
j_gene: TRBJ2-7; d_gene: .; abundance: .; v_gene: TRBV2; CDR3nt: TGTGCCAGTCACCGGGATAGCAACTACGAGCAGTACTTC; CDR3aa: CASHRDSNYEQYF
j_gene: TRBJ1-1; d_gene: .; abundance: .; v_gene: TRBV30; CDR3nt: TGTGCCTGGAGTGTACAAGGTAACACTGAAGCTTTCTTT; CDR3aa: CAWSVQGNTEAFF
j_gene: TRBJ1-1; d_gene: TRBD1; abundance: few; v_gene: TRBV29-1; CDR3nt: TGCAGCGTTGAGGGACAGGCGAACACTGAAGCTTTCTTT; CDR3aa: CSVEGQANTEAFF
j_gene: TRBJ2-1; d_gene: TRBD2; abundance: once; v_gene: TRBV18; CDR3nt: TGTGCCAGCTCACCAGCACTAGCGGGAGCCGGCTACAATGAGCAGTTCTTC; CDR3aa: CASSPALAGAGYNEQFF
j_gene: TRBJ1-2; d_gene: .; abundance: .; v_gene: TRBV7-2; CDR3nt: TGTGCCAGCAGCCAACAAAGCGGTGGGGGGACGGGTGGCTACACCTTC; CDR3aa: CASSQQSGGGTGGYTF
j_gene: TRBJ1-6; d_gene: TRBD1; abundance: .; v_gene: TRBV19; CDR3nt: TGTGCCAGTGCCTCAGGGGGTTCACCCCTCCACTTT; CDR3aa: CASASGGSPLHF
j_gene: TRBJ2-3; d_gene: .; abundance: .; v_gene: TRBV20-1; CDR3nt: TGCAGTGCCTTCCGGACAGATACGCAGTATTTT; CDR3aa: CSAFRTDTQYF
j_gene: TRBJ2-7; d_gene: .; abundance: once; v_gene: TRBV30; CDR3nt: TGTGCCTGGAGAGGTATAGGGACAAGCTCCTACGAGCAGTACTTC; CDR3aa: CAWRGIGTSSYEQYF
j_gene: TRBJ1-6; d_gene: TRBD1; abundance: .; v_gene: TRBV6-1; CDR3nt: TGTGCCAGCAGTGGAGGGACAGGGGGCAGCTCCTATAATTCACCCCTCCACTTT; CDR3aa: CASSGGTGGSSYNSPLHF
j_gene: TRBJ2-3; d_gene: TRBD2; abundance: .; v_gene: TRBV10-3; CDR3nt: TGTGCCATCAGTGGGACTAGCGGACGAACATTGGATACGCAGTATTTT; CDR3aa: CAISGTSGRTLDTQYF
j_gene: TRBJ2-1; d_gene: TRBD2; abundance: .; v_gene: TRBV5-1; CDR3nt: TGCGCCAGCAGCTCAAGCGGGAGCCCCAGGGTTACGCAGTTCTTC; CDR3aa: CASSSSGSPRVTQFF
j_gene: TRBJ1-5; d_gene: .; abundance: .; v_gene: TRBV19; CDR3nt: TGTGCCACAAACGACCGTACCTCTGGCAATCAGCCCCAGCATTTT; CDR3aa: CATNDRTSGNQPQHF
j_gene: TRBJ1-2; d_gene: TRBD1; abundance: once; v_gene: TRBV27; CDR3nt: TGTGCCAGCATGAGGCAGGGGGGATATGGCTACACCTTC; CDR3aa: CASMRQGGYGYTF
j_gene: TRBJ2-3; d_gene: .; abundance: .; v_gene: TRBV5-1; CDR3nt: TGCGCCAGCAGCTTGGACAGGGCGGCAGATACGCAGTATTTT; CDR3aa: CASSLDRAADTQYF
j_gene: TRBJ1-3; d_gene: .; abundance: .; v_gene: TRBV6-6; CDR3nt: TGTGCCAGCAGTTACTCCGTCGAAAACACCATATATTTT; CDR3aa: CASSYSVENTIYF
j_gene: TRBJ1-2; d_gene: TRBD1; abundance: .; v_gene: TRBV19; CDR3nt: TGTGCCAGTAGTTATAGGGGGGACAGAAACTATGGCTACACCTTC; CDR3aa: CASSYRGDRNYGYTF
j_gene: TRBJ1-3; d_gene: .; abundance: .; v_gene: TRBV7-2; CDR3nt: TGTGCCAGCAGCTTAATCGGGGCAGTTGGAAACACCATATATTTT; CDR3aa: CASSLIGAVGNTIYF
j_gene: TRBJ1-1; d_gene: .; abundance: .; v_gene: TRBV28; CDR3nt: TGTGCCAGCAGTTCTATAGACAGGCTGAACACTGAAGCTTTCTTT; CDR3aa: CASSSIDRLNTEAFF
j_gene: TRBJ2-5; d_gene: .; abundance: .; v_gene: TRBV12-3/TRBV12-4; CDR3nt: TGTGCCAGCAGTTTAGGGGCCCAAGAGACCCAGTACTTC; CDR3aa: CASSLGAQETQYF
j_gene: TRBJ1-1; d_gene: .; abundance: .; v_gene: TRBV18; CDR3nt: TGTGCCAGCTCACCACTGAGGCAGGGTAACACTGAAGCTTTCTTT; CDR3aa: CASSPLRQGNTEAFF
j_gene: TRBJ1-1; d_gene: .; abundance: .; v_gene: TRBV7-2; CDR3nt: TGTGCCAGCAGCTACCAAAGGGGTGAAGCTTTCTTT; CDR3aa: CASSYQRGEAFF
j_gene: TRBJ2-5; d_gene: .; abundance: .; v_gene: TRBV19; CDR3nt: TGTGCCAGTAGTCCCTCCGGGACCGGGGAAGAGACCCAGTACTTC; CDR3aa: CASSPSGTGEETQYF
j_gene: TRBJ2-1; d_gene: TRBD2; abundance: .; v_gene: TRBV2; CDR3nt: TGTGCCAGCAGTGAATTAGCGGGAGGGCACGAGCAGTTCTTC; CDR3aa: CASSELAGGHEQFF
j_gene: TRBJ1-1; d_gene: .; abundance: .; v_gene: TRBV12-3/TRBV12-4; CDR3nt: TGTGCCAGCAGGGCGACAGGGAACACTGAAGCTTTCTTT; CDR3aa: CASRATGNTEAFF
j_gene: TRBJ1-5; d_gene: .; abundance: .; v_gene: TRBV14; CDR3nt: TGTGCCAGCAGCCAAGATTTGGGTCAGCCCCAGCATTTT; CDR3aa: CASSQDLGQPQHF
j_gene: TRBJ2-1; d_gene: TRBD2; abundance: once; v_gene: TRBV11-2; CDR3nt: TGTGCCAGCAGCTTAGAAGCGGGGTACAATGAGCAGTTCTTC; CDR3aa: CASSLEAGYNEQFF
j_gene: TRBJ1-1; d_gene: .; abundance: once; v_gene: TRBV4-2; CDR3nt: TGTGCCAGCAGCCAAGAGGGGGTCACTAACACTGAAGCTTTCTTT; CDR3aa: CASSQEGVTNTEAFF
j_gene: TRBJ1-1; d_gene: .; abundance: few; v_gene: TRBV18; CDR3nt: TGTGCCAGCTCACGCGGCGGGGTCCTGTACACTGAAGCTTTCTTT; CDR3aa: CASSRGGVLYTEAFF
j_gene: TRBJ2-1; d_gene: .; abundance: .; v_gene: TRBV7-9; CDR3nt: TGTGCCAGCAGCTTCGGACAGAACAATGAGCAGTTCTTC; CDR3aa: CASSFGQNNEQFF
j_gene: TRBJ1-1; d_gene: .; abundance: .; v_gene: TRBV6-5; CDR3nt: TGTGCCAGCAGTTGGACAATGGTGAACACTGAAGCTTTCTTT; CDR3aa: CASSWTMVNTEAFF
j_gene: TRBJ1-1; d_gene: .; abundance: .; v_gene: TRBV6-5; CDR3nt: TGTGCCAGCAGGACCGCGATGAACACTGAAGCTTTCTTT; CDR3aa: CASRTAMNTEAFF
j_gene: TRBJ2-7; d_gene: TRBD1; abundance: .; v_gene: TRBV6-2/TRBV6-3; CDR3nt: TGTGCCAGCAGTTACGGACAGGGAGGCTCCTACGAGCAGTACTTC; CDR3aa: CASSYGQGGSYEQYF